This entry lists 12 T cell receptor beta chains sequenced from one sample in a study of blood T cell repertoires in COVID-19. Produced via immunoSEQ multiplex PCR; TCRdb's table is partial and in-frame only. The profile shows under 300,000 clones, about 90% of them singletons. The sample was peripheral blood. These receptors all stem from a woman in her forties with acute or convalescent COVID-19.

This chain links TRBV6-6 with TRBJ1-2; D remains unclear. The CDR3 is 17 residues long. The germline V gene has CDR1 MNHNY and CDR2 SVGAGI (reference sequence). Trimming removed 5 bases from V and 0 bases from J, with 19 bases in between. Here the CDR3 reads CASSPQTGGVSNYGYTF. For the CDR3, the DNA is TGTGCCAGCAGTCCCCAGACGGGTGGCGTATCTAACTATGGCTACACCTTC.

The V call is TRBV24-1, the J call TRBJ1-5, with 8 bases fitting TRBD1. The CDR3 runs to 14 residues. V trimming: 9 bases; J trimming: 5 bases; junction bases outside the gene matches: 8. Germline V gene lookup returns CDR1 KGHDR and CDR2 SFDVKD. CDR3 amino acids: CATGFEQGDQPQHF. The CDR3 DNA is TGTGCCACCGGGTTCGAACAGGGGGATCAGCCCCAGCATTTT.

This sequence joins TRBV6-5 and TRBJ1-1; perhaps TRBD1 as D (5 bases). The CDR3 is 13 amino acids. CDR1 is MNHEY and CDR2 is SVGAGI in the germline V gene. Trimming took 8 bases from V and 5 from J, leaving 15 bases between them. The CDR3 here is CASYRGSSTEAFF. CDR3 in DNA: TGTGCCAGCTACCGGGGGAGTAGTACTGAAGCTTTCTTT.

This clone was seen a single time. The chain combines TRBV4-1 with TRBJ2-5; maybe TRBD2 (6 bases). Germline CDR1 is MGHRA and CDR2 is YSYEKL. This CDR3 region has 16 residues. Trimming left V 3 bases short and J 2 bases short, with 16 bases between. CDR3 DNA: TGCGCCAGCAGCCAGCTGGGAGTTGGGGGGCAAGAGACCCAGTACTTC. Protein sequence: CASSQLGVGGQETQYF.

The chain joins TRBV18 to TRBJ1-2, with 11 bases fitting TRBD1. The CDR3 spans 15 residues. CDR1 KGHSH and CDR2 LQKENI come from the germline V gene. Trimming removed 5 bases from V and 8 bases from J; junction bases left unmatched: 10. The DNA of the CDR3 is TGTGCCAGCTCAAGCCGGACAGGGGGCCTGGAAGGCTACACCTTC. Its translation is CASSSRTGGLEGYTF.

CDR3 DNA: TGTGCCAGCAGTTCCCGACTAGCGGTCCAAGAGACCCAGTACTTC. Its translation is CASSSRLAVQETQYF. The chain joins TRBV13 to TRBJ2-5, with TRBD2 matching 9 bases. Losses at the gene ends were 6 bases for V and 1 base for J; bases not matched to a gene: 6. This CDR3 contains 15 residues. Germline lookup yields CDR1 PRHDT and CDR2 FYEKMQ (reference sequence).

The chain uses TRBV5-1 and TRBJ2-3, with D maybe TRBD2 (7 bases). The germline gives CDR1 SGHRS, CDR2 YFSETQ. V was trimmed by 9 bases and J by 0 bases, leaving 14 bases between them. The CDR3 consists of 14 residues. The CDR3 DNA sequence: TGCGCCACGAAAGGGGGGGGAAGCACAGATACGCAGTATTTT. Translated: CATKGGGSTDTQYF. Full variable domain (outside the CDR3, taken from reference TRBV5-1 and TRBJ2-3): KAGVTQTPRYLIKTRGQQVTLSCSPISGHRSVSWYQQTPGQGLQFLFEYFSETQRNKGNFPGRFSGRQFSNSRSEMNVSTLELGDSALYLCATKGGGSTDTQYFGPGTRLTVL.

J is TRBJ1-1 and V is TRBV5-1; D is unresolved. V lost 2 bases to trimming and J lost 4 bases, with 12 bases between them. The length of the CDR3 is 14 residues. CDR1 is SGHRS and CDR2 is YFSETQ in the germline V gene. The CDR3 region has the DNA TGCGCCAGCAGCTTTATTACGGGGAGCACTGAAGCTTTCTTT. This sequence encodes CASSFITGSTEAFF. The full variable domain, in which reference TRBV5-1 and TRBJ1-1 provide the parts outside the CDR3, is KAGVTQTPRYLIKTRGQQVTLSCSPISGHRSVSWYQQTPGQGLQFLFEYFSETQRNKGNFPGRFSGRQFSNSRSEMNVSTLELGDSALYLCASSFITGSTEAFFGQGTRLTVV.

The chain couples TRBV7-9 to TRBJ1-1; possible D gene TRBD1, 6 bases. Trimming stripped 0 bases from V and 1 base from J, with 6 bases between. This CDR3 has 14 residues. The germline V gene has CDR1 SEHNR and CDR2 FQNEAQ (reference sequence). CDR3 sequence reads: CASSLARGNTEAFF. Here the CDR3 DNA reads TGTGCCAGCAGCTTAGCCAGGGGGAACACTGAAGCTTTCTTT.

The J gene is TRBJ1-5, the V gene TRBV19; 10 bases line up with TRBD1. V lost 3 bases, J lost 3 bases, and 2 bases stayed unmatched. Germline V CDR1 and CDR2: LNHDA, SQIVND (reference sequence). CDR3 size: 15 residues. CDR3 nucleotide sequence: TGTGCCAGTAGTATGGGGACAGGGGACAATCAGCCCCAGCATTTT. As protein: CASSMGTGDNQPQHF.

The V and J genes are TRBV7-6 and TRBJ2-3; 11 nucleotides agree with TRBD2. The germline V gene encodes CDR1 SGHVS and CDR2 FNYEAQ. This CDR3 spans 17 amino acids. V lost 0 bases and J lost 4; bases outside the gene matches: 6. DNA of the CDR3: TGTGCCAGCAGCTTAGCACTAGCGGGGGATCCAGCAGATACGCAGTATTTT. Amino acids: CASSLALAGDPADTQYF.

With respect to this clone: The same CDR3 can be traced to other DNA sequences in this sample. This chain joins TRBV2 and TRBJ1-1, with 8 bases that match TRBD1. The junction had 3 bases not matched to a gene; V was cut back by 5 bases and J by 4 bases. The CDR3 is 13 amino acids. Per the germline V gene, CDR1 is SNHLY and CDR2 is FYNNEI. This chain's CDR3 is CASSRTGGTEAFF. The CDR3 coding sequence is TGTGCCAGCAGTCGTACAGGGGGCACTGAAGCTTTCTTT.